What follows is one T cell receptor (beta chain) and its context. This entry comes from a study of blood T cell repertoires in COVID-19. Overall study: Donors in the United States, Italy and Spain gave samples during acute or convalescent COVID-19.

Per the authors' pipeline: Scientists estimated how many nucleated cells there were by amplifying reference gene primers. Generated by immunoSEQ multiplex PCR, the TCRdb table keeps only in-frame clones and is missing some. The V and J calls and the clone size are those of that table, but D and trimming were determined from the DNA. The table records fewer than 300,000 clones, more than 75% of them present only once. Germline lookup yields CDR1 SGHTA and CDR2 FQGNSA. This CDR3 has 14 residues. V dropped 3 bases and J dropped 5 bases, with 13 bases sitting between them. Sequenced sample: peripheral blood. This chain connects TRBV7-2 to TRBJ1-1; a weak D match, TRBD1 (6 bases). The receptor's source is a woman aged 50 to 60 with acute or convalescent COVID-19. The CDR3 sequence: CASSFSGDRTEAFF. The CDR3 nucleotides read TGTGCCAGCAGCTTCTCAGGGGATCGGACTGAAGCTTTCTTT.